Below, 6 T cell receptor beta chains from the same sample are listed, as sequenced in a study of T cell repertoires in cytomegalovirus infection. These receptors are not linked to any known antigen. TCRdb recomputed calls from the reads with MiXCR, one row per CDR3 protein. The sample shows some 590,000 distinct CDR3 sequences, just under 40% of them seen only once. Sequencing was performed on cultured PBMCs, taken from culture after CMV antigen stimulation. All receptors derive from a human donor in good health (CMV status not recorded). Some clones in this sample may be carry-over from other donors' samples.

The chain couples TRBV5-6 to TRBJ1-2; weak D call: TRBD1 (5 bases). The CDR3 length is 15 residues. The ends were cut back, 0 bases at V and 4 bases at J, with 13 bases in the middle. From germline, CDR1 is SGHDT and CDR2 YYEEEE. The DNA for the CDR3 is TGTGCCAGCAGCTTGGGGGGACGGGGCCGCTATGGCTACACCTTC. Protein: CASSLGGRGRYGYTF.

The chain has TRBV6-2 or TRBV6-3 and TRBJ2-1, with 10 bases that match TRBD2. This CDR3 has 16 residues. J gave up 0 bases and V 2 bases, and 1 base lay outside the gene matches. Germline V gene lookup returns CDR1 MNHEY and CDR2 SVGEGT. CDR3 in amino acids: CASSYRTSGSYNEQFF. CDR3 bases: TGTGCCAGCAGTTACAGGACTAGCGGCTCCTACAATGAGCAGTTCTTC.

The J gene is TRBJ2-7, the V gene TRBV7-4; D is possibly TRBD1 (5 bases). Germline lookup yields CDR1 SGHVT and CDR2 SQSDAQ. V lost 5 bases and J lost 3, with 14 bases in between. This CDR3 region has 14 residues. This CDR3 reads CASSPDRFNYEQYF. Here the CDR3 DNA reads TGTGCCAGCAGCCCCGACAGATTCAACTACGAGCAGTACTTC.

The chain employs TRBV28 and TRBJ2-1; TRBD1 matches 7 bases. The CDR3 contains 14 residues. Losses at the gene ends were 7 bases for V and 4 bases for J; bases not matched to a gene: 7. The germline V gene encodes CDR1 MDHEN and CDR2 SYDVKM. The CDR3 DNA reads as TGTGCCAGCATAGCCCCAGGGGGATACAATGAGCAGTTCTTC. This sequence encodes CASIAPGGYNEQFF.

In this sample, this clonotype turned up a few times. This sequence joins TRBV10-3 and TRBJ2-7, with 8 bases lining up with TRBD1. The CDR3 loop spans 12 amino acids. Trimming cost V 6 bases and J 7 bases; bases outside gene matches: 5. Germline CDR1 and CDR2: ENHRY and SYGVKD. CDR3 loop: CAISPTGGEQYF. CDR3 in DNA: TGTGCCATCAGCCCAACAGGGGGGGAGCAGTACTTC.

This clonotype has ten or more counts. The chain is built from TRBV7-2 and TRBJ2-1, with D possibly called TRBD1 or TRBD2 (5 bases each). The V gene's germline CDR1 is SGHTA and CDR2 FQGNSA. The V end lost 2 bases, the J end lost 7 bases, and 12 bases lay between the germline ends. This CDR3 has 14 amino acids. The CDR3 DNA reads as TGTGCCAGCAGCTTACGGGACCCCAAAAATGAGCAGTTCTTC. Translating it yields CASSLRDPKNEQFF.